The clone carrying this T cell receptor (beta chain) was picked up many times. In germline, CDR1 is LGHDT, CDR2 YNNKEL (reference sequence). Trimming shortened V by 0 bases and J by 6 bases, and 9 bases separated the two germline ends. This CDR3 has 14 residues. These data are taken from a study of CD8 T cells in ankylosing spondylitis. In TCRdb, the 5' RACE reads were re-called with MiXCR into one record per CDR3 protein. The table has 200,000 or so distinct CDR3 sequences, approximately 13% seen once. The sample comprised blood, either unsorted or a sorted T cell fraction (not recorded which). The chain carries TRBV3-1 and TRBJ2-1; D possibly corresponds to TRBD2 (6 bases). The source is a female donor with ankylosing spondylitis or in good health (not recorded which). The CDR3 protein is CASSQDQLANEQFF. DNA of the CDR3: TGTGCCAGCAGCCAAGATCAACTAGCCAATGAGCAGTTCTTC.